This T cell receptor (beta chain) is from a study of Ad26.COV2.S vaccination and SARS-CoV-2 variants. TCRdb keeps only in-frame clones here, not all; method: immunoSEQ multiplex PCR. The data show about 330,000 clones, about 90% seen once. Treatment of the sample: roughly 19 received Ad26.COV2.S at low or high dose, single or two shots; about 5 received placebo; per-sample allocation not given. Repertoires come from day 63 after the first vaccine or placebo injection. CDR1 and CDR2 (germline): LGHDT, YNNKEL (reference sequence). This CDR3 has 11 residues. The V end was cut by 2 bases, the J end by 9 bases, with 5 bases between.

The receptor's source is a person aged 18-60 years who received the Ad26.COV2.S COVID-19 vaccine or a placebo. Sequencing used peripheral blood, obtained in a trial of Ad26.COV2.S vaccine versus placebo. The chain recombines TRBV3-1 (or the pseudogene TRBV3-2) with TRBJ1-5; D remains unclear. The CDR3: CASSQNGPQHF. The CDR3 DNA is TGTGCCAGCAGCCAAAATGGGCCCCAGCATTTT.